These 5 T cell receptor beta chains were all obtained from the same sample, sequenced in a study of tumor and adjacent non-tumor tissue in lung cancer (dated 2018 in TCRdb). RNA was isolated from bulk, unsorted tissue, and RNA quality was assessed with a NanoDrop ND-1000 and an Agilent 2100. For the normal lung samples, distant non-tumor tissue was collected more than 3 cm away from the tumor edge. The library was built by means of multiplex PCR. The instrument was an Illumina HiSeq 2500. Following protocols modified from ARM-PCR, the researchers constructed TCRbeta libraries through three rounds of nested PCR with primers (Table S4). The raw public reads went through TCRdb reprocessing: fastp at Q25, MiXCR clone calling, in-frame beta chains kept. Here each entry gathers all rows of one CDR3 protein and keeps the most common genes and DNA. This sample comprises 90,000 to 110,000 distinct CDR3 sequences, 62% of them detected only once. The ten most abundant clones make up around 19% of the sample.

The sequencing sample was made of distant non-tumor lung tissue. Every receptor here comes from a man in his 60s with non-small cell lung cancer.

Comments on this clonotype: A much larger clonotype is one base distant, so this may be a read error. The chain couples TRBV28 to TRBJ2-2, with no clear D. The CDR3 contains 16 residues. Looked up from germline, CDR1 is MDHEN and CDR2 is SYDVKM. Trimming removed 6 bases at V and 4 bases at J, with 18 bases between. The CDR3 spells CASSRAWCSSTGELFF. As DNA, the CDR3 is TGTGCCAGCAGCCGTGCGTGGTGTAGTAGCACCGGGGAGCTGTTTTTT.

This clonotype has a handful of counts. The chain employs TRBV19 and TRBJ1-3; D gene ambiguous. V was shortened by 5 bases and J by 0 bases, with 11 bases between the two germline ends. The V gene's germline CDR1 is LNHDA and CDR2 SQIVND (reference sequence). The CDR3 loop spans 15 amino acids. The CDR3 sequence is CASSADHFSGNTIYF. The CDR3 coding sequence is TGTGCCAGTAGTGCTGATCATTTCTCTGGAAACACCATATATTTT.

Regarding this clonotype: At one end, the junction sequence differs from germline, possibly due to a read error. The chain is built from TRBV12-3 or TRBV12-4 and TRBJ1-4, with D unclear. The CDR3 consists of 14 residues. CDR3 DNA: TGTGCCAACAGTCCCGATTACCATGAAGAAAAACTGTTTTTT. Translating gives CANSPDYHEEKLFF.

Only a few counts were recorded for this clonotype. An end of the junction differs from the germline gene, which may be a read error. The rearrangement joins TRBV29-1 to TRBJ1-4, with 8 bases matching TRBD1. The CDR3 extends over 13 amino acids. Germline V CDR1 and CDR2: SQVTM, ANQGSEA. CDR3 in amino acids: CGVGTGTNEELFF. The CDR3 DNA reads TGCGGCGTTGGGACAGGAACTAATGAAGAACTGTTTTTT. Filled out from reference TRBV29-1 and TRBJ1-4, the complete variable domain reads SAVISQKPSRDICQRGTSLTIQCQVDSQVTMMFWYRQQPGQSLTLIATANQGSEATYESGFVIDKFPISRPNLTFSTLTVSNMSPEDSSIYLCGVGTGTNEELFFGSGTQLSVL.

Comments on this clonotype: One junction end does not reproduce the germline sequence, and a read error may be involved. The J gene is TRBJ2-1, the V gene TRBV11-1; tentatively, D is TRBD2 (6 bases). This CDR3 comprises 18 residues. CDR1 is SGHAT, CDR2 FQDESV, per germline (reference sequence). The CDR3 coding sequence is TGTGCCAGCAACTCTGTCCACGGTAGCGGCCTTGAAGTAAATGAGCACTTCTTC. Encoded protein: CASNSVHGSGLEVNEHFF.